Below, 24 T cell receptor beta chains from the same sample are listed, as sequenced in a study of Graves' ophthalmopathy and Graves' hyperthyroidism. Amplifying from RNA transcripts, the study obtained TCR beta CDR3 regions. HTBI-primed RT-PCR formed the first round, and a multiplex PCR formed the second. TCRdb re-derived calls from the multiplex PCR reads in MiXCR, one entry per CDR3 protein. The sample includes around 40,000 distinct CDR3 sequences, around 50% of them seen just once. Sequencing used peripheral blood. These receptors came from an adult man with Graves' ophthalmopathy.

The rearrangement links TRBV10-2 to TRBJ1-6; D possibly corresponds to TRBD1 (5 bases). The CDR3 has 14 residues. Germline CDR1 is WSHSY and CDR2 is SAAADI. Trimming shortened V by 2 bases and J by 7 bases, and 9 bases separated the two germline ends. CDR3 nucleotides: TGCGCCAGCAGTGAGGACAGTGACAATTCACCCCTCCACTTT. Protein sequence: CASSEDSDNSPLHF.

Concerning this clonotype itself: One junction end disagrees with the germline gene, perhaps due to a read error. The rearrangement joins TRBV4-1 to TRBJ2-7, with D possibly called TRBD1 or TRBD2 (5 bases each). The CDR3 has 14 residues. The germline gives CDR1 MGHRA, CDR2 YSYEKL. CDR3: CASGQEGTLYEQYF. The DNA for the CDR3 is TGCGCCAGCGGCCAAGAAGGGACGCTTTACGAGCAGTACTTC.

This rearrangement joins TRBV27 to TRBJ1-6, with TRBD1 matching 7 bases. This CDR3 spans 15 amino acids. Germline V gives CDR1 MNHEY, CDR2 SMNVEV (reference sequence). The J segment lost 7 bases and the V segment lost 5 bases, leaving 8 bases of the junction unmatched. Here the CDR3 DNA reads TGTGCCAGCAGTAGCGGGACAGTAACCAATTCACCCCTCCACTTT. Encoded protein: CASSSGTVTNSPLHF.

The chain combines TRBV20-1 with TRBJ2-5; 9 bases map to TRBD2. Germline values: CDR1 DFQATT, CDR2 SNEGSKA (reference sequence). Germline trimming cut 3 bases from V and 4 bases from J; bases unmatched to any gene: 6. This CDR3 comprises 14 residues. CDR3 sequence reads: CSARGVLAGETQYF. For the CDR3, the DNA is TGCAGTGCTAGGGGGGTACTAGCGGGAGAGACCCAGTACTTC.

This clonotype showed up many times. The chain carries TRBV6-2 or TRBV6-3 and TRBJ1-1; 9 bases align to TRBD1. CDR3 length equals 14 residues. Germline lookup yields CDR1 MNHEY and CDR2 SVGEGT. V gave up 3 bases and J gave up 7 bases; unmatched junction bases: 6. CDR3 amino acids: CASSYLPGQGEAFF. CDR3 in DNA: TGTGCCAGCAGTTATCTTCCGGGACAGGGTGAAGCTTTCTTT.

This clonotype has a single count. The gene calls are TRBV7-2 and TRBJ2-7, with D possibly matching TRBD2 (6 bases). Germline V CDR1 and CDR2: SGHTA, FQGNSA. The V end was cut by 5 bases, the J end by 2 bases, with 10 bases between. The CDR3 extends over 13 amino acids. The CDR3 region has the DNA TGTGCCAGCAGCCGCGGAGGGGCCTACGAGCAGTACTTC. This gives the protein CASSRGGAYEQYF.

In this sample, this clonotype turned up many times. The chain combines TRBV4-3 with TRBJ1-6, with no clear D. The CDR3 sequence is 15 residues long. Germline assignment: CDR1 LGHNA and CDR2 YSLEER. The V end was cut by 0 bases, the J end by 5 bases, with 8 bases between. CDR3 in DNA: TGCGCCAGCAGCCAAGAGGGTCCCAATAATTCACCCCTCCACTTT. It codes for CASSQEGPNNSPLHF.

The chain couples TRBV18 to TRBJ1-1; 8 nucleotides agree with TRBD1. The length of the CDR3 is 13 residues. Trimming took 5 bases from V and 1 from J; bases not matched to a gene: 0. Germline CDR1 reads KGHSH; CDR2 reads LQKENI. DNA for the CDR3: TGTGCCAGCTCAGGACAGGGGAACACTGAAGCTTTCTTT. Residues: CASSGQGNTEAFF.

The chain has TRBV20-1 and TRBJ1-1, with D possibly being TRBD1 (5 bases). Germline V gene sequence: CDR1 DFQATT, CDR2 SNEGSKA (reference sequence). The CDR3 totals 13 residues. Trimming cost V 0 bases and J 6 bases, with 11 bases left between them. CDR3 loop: CSARDGGVAEAFF. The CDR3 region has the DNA TGCAGTGCTAGAGATGGGGGGGTAGCTGAAGCTTTCTTT.

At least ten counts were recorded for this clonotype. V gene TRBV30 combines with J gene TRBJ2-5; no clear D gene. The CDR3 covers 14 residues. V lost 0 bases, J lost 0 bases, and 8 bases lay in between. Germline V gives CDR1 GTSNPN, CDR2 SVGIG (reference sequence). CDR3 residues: CAWSVLRYQETQYF. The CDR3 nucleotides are TGTGCCTGGAGTGTACTCCGGTACCAAGAGACCCAGTACTTC.

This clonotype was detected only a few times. CDR3 sequence: CASSIQNEQYF. The CDR3 nucleotides read TGTGCCAGTAGTATACAAAACGAGCAGTACTTC. This rearrangement joins TRBV19 to TRBJ2-7; D is undetermined. Per germline, CDR1 LNHDA and CDR2 SQIVND (reference sequence). V was pared by 2 bases and J by 5 bases, with 4 bases between. The CDR3 runs 11 residues.

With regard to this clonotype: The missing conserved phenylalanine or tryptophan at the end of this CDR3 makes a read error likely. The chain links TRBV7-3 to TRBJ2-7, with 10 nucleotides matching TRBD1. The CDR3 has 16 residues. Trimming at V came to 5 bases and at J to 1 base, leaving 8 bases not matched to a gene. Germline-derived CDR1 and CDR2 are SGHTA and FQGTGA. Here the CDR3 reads CASSQFWDRGSYEQYS. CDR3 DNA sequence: TGTGCCAGCAGCCAATTTTGGGACAGGGGATCCTACGAGCAGTACTCC.

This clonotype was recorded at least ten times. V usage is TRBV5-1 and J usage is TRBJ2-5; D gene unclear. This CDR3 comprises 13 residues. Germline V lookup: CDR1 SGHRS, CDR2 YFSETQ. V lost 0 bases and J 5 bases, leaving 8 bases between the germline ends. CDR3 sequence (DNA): TGCGCCAGCAGCTTGGTAGGGATGGAGACCCAGTACTTC. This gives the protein CASSLVGMETQYF.

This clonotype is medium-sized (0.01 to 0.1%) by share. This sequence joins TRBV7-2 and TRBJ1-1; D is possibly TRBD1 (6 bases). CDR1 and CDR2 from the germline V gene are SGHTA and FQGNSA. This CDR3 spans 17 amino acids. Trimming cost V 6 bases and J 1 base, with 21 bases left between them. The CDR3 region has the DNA TGTGCCAGCAGTCACCGATTCTTGGGGGGCGGGAACACTGAAGCTTTCTTT. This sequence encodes CASSHRFLGGGNTEAFF.

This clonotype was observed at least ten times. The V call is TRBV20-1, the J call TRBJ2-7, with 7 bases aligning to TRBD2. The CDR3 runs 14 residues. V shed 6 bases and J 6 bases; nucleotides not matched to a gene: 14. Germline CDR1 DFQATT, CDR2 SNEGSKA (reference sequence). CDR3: CSANPSGPLSEQYF. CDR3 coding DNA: TGCAGTGCCAACCCTAGCGGACCTCTATCCGAGCAGTACTTC.

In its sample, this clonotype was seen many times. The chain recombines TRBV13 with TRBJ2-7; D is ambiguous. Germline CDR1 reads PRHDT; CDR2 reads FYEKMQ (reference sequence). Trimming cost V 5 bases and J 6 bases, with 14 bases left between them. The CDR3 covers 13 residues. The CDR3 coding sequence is TGTGCCAGCAGCCCCATTAGTGGATGCGAGCAGTACGTC. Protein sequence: CASSPISGCEQYV.

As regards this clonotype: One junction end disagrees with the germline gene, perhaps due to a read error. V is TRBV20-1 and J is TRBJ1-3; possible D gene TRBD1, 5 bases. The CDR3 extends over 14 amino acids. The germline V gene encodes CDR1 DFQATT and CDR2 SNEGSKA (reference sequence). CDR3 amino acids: CSARVGRVGSTIYF. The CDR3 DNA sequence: TGCAGTGCTAGAGTAGGCAGGGTGGGAAGCACCATATATTTT.

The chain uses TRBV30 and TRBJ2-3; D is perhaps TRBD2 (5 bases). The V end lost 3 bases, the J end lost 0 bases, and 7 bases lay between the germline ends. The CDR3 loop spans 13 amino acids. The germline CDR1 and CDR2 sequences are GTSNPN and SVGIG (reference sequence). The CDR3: CAWRGRSTDTQYF. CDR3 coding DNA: TGTGCCTGGAGAGGGAGAAGCACAGATACGCAGTATTTT.

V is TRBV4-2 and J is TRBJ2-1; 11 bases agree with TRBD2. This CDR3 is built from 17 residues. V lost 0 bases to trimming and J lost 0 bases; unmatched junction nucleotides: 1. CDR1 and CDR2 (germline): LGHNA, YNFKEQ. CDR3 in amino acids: CASSQDGTSGSYNEQFF. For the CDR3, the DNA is TGTGCCAGCAGCCAAGATGGGACTAGCGGCTCCTACAATGAGCAGTTCTTC.

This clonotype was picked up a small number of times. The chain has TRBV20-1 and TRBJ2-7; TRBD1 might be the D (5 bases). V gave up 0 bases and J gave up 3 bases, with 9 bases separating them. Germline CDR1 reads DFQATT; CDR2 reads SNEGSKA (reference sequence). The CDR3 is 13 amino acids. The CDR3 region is CSARDRRDYEQYF. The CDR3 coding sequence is TGCAGTGCTAGAGATCGCAGGGACTACGAGCAGTACTTC.

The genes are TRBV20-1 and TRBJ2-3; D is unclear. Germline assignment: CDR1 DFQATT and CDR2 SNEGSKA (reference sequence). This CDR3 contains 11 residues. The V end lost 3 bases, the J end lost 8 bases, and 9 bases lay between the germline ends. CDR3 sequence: CSARLVGTQYF. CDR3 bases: TGCAGTGCTAGGTTGGTGGGTACGCAGTATTTT.

This CDR3 is CASSPTGTSGGDEQYV. The CDR3 DNA is TGTGCCAGCAGCCCAACCGGGACTAGCGGGGGAGACGAGCAGTACGTC. The chain joins TRBV7-3 to TRBJ2-7; 14 bases are shared with TRBD2. Trimming cost V 5 bases and J 5 bases; bases outside gene matches: 8. The CDR3 length is 16 residues. Germline CDR1 is SGHTA and CDR2 is FQGTGA.

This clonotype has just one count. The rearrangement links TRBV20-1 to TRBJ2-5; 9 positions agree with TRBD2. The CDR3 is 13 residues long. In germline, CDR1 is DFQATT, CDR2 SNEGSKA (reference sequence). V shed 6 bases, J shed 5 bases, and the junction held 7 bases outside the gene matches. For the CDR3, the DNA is TGCAGTGCGGGACTAGCCAAAGGGGAGACCCAGTACTTC. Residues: CSAGLAKGETQYF.

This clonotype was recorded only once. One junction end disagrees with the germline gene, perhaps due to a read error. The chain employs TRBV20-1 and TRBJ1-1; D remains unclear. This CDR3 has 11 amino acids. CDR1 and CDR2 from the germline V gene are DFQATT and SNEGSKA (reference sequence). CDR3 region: CSARVNAEAFF. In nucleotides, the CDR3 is TGCAGTGCTAGGGTGAACGCTGAGGCTTTCTTT.